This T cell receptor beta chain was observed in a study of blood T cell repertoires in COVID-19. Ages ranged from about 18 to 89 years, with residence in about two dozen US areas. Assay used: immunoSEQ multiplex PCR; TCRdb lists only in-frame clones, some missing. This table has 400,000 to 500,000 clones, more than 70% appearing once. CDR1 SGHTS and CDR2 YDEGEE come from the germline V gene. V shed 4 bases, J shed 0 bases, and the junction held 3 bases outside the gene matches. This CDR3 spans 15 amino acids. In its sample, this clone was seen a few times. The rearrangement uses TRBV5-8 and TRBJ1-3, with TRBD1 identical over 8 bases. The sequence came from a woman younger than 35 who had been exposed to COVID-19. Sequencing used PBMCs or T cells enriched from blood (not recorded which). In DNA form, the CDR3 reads TGTGCCAGCAGCCTTCAGGGGGCCTCTGGAAACACCATATATTTT. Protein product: CASSLQGASGNTIYF.